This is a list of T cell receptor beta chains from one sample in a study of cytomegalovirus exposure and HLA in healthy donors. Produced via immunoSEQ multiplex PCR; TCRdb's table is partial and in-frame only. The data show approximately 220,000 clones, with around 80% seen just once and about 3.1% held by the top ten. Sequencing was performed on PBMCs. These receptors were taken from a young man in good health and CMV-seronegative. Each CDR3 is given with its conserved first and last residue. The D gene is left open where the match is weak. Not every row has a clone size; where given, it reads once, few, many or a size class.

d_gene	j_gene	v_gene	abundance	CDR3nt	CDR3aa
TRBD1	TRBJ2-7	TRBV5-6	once	TGTGCCAGCAGCTTGCCCGGGACAGGACGGAGCTACGAGCAGTACTTC	CASSLPGTGRSYEQYF
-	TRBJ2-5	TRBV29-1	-	TGCAGCGTTGAAGGGGCCATCGGCCGGCCATACCAAGAGACCCAGTACTTC	CSVEGAIGRPYQETQYF
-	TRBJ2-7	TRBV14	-	TGTGCCAGCAGCCGGATTTCCTCGGAGGCCTACGAGCAGTACTTC	CASSRISSEAYEQYF
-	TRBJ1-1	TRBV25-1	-	TGTGCCAGCAGTGATTCGGGGGATCCCTTGTACGCTTTCTTT	CASSDSGDPLYAFF
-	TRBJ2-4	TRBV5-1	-	TGCGCCAGCAGCTTGGAGACGGGGTTTCTAGCCAAAAACATTCAGTACTTC	CASSLETGFLAKNIQYF
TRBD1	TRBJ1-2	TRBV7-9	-	TGTGCCAGCACCCCCGGGACAGGGTGGAATGGCTACACCTTC	CASTPGTGWNGYTF
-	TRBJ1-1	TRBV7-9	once	TGTGCCAGCAGCTTAGCGGGCGGAGGTAGGAACACTGAAGCTTTCTTT	CASSLAGGGRNTEAFF
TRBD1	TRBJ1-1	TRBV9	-	TGTGCCAGCAGCGTAGGGACAGGGAGGGGGGACACTGAAGCTTTCTTT	CASSVGTGRGDTEAFF
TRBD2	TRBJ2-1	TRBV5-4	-	TGTGCCAGCAGCTTAAGAGGCGGGGGCTCCTACAATGAGCAGTTCTTC	CASSLRGGGSYNEQFF
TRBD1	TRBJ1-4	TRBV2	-	TGTGCCAGCAGCACAGGGGGTGGTCGTGAAAAACTGTTTTTT	CASSTGGGREKLFF
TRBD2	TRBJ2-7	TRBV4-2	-	TGTGCCAGCAGCCAGGTAGCGGGGTCTTCCTACGAGCAGTACTTC	CASSQVAGSSYEQYF
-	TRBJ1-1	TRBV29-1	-	TGCAGCGCCGTGAACACTGAAGCTTTCTTT	CSAVNTEAFF
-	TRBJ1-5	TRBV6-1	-	TGTGCCAGCAGTGTCCAGGGTCGCAATCAGCCCCAGCATTTT	CASSVQGRNQPQHF
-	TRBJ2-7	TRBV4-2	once	TGTGCCAGCAGCCAAGGCCCCGGGTGGGAGCAGTACTTC	CASSQGPGWEQYF
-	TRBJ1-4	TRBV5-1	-	TGCGCCAGCAGCTTGGGAGATAATGAAAAACTGTTTTTT	CASSLGDNEKLFF
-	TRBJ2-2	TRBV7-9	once	TGTGCCAGCAGCTTACGCGGGGACACCGGGGAGCTGTTTTTT	CASSLRGDTGELFF
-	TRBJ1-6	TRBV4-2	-	TGTGCCAGCAGCCAAGATACAAGGGGGAGCTCCTATAATTCACCCCTCCACTTT	CASSQDTRGSSYNSPLHF
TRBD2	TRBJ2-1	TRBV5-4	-	TGTGCCAGCAGCTTGGCGGGCGTAGGGGGACTAGGTTCGGGCAATGAGCAGTTCTTC	CASSLAGVGGLGSGNEQFF
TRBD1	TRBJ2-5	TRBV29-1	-	TGCAGCTCAAAGGGGGGACAGGGGGAGGAGACCCAGTACTTC	CSSKGGQGEETQYF
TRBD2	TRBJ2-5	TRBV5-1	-	TGCGCCAGCAGCTTGGGGACTAGCGGGAAAGAGACCCAGTACTTC	CASSLGTSGKETQYF
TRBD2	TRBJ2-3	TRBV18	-	TGTGCCAGCTCCTCTACGGGGGGGCCAACAGATACGCAGTATTTT	CASSSTGGPTDTQYF
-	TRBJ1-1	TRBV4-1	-	TGCGCCAGCAGCCAAGACACAGTAGTGACTGAAGCTTTCTTT	CASSQDTVVTEAFF
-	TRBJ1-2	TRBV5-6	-	TGTGCCAGCAGCTTACAGGGCCTCGGCTATGGCTACACCTTC	CASSLQGLGYGYTF
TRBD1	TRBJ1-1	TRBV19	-	TGTGCCAGTAGTATAAGGTTATGGGGACAGGTGAACACTGAAGCTTTCTTT	CASSIRLWGQVNTEAFF
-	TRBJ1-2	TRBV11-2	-	TGTGCCAGCAGCTTTTCGTCGGAGGGGAGCCACGGCTACACCTTC	CASSFSSEGSHGYTF
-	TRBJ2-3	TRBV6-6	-	TGTGCCAGCAGTTACTCTCAACTTACTCGCACAGATACGCAGTATTTT	CASSYSQLTRTDTQYF
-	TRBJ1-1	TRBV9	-	TGTGCCAGCACCCCCGCAGGGATCACTGAAGCTTTCTTT	CASTPAGITEAFF
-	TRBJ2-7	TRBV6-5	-	TGTGCCAGCAGTGCAGGGTGGGAATACGAGCAGTACTTC	CASSAGWEYEQYF
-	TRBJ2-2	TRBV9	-	TGTGCCAGCAGCGAGCCCCCAACAGAATCCACCGGGGAGCTGTTTTTT	CASSEPPTESTGELFF
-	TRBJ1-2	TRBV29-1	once	TGCAGCGTCCGCCGTGGTCAGGGTGATGGCTACACCTTC	CSVRRGQGDGYTF
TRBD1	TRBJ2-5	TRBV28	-	TGTGCCAGCAGTGTTCGACAGGGCGGCCAAGAGACCCAGTACTTC	CASSVRQGGQETQYF
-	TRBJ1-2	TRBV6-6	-	TGTGCCAGCAGTGGGCAGGGTTATGGCTACACCTTC	CASSGQGYGYTF
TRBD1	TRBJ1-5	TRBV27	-	TGTGCCAGCAGCCGGGACAGGGGGCGGGATCAGCCCCAGCATTTT	CASSRDRGRDQPQHF
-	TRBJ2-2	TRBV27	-	TGTGCCAGCAGTTCCATGGGGGGGCCTCAGTTCGGGGAGCTGTTTTTT	CASSSMGGPQFGELFF
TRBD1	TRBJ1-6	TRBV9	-	TGTGCCAGCAGCCCCGGGACAGCTAATTCACCCCTCCACTTT	CASSPGTANSPLHF
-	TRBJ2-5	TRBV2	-	TGTGCCAGCAGGGCAGGGATCGGACAGACCCAGTACTTC	CASRAGIGQTQYF
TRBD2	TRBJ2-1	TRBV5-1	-	TGCGCCAGCAGTTCGCCCCCACAGCGGGGCCCCCACAATGAGCAGTTCTTC	CASSSPPQRGPHNEQFF
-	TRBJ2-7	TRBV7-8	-	TGTGCCAGCAGCTACAGAGGACAGACCTACGAGCAGTACTTC	CASSYRGQTYEQYF
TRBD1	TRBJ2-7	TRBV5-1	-	TGCGCCAGCAGCAACCGGGACAGCTACGAGCAGTACTTC	CASSNRDSYEQYF
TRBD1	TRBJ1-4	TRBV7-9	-	TGTGCCAGCAGCTTAAGGTTGGGACAGGGGAATGAAAAACTGTTTTTT	CASSLRLGQGNEKLFF
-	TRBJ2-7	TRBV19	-	TGTGCCAGTAGTACAGGGTCAAGCTCCTACGAGCAGTACTTC	CASSTGSSSYEQYF
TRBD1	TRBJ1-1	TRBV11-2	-	TGTGCCAGCAGCTTAAAGGACAGGGCTGGTGCTTTCTTT	CASSLKDRAGAFF
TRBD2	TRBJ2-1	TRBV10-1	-	TGCGCCAGCAGCAAAAGGGCGGGGGGTTACAATGAGCAGTTCTTC	CASSKRAGGYNEQFF
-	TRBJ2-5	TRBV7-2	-	TGTGCCAGCAGCCCCTCGGGACAATTGTACCAAGAGACCCAGTACTTC	CASSPSGQLYQETQYF
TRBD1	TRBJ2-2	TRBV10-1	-	TGCGCCAGCTGTCGGGACAGGGACACCGGGGAGCTGTTTTTT	CASCRDRDTGELFF
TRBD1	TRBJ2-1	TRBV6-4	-	TGTGCCAGCATCCTCCGGGACAGGGAAGACAATGAGCAGTTCTTC	CASILRDREDNEQFF
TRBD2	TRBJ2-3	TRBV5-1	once	TGCGCCAGCAGCATCGGGACTAGCGGGTCGGGTACGCAGTATTTT	CASSIGTSGSGTQYF
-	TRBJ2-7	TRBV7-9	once	TGTTCCAGCAGCTTCAAGCCGGCCTACGAGCAGTACTTC	CSSSFKPAYEQYF
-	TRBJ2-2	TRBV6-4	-	TGTGCCAGCAGTGACTCGGGGGCCCGCACCGGGGAGCTGTTTTTT	CASSDSGARTGELFF
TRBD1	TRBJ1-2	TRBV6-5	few	TGTGCCAGCAGTTATCAGGACAGGGATGGCTACACCTTC	CASSYQDRDGYTF
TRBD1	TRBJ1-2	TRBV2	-	TGTGCCAGCTCGGGACAGGCGAACTATGGCTACACCTTC	CASSGQANYGYTF
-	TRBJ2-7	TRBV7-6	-	TGTGCCAGCAGCTCGTCTAGCTCCTACGAGCAGTACTTC	CASSSSSSYEQYF
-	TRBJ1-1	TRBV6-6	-	TGTGCCAGCAGTCCAACCGGACTAAACACTGAAGCTTTCTTT	CASSPTGLNTEAFF
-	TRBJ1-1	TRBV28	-	TGTGCCAGCAGTCTCTTGGGGAGGGACACTGAAGCTTTCTTT	CASSLLGRDTEAFF
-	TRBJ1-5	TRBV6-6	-	TGTGCCACGGAGGGAACGGATCAGCCCCAGCATTTT	CATEGTDQPQHF
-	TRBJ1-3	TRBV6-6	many	TGTGCCAGCACCTCACCCCGAGGGTCTGGAAACACCATATATTTT	CASTSPRGSGNTIYF
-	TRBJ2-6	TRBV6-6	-	TGTGCCAGCAGCACCCCCGGGCTCTCTGGGGCCAGCGTCCTGACTTTC	CASSTPGLSGASVLTF